One sample yielded the 6 T cell receptor beta chains listed below, sequenced in a study of blood T cell repertoires in COVID-19. Assay used: immunoSEQ multiplex PCR; TCRdb lists only in-frame clones, some missing. Of around 280,000 clones listed, 85% to 90% are singletons. The sample was PBMCs or T cells enriched from blood (not recorded which). The receptor set was obtained from a woman aged 18-30 years with acute COVID-19.

In its sample, this clone was seen once. Written as DNA, the CDR3 is TGTGCCTGGGGGACAGGGGCTAATTCACCCCTCCACTTT. Residues: CAWGTGANSPLHF. This rearrangement joins TRBV30 to TRBJ1-6; 10 positions agree with TRBD1. The CDR3 spans 13 residues. Germline V CDR1 and CDR2: GTSNPN, SVGIG (reference sequence). After removal of 5 bases from V and 6 bases from J, the junction contained 1 base not matched to a gene.

The chain joins TRBV30 to TRBJ1-1, with unresolved D. Germline V gene lookup returns CDR1 GTSNPN and CDR2 SVGIG (reference sequence). Trimming left V 3 bases short and J 5 bases short, with 16 bases between. This CDR3 contains 14 residues. The CDR3 loop reads CAWSLATAVTEAFF. CDR3 DNA sequence: TGTGCCTGGAGCCTCGCAACGGCGGTTACTGAAGCTTTCTTT.

The chain couples TRBV7-2 to TRBJ2-1; a possible D gene is TRBD2 (6 bases). The CDR3 sequence is 15 residues long. Germline V lookup: CDR1 SGHTA, CDR2 FQGNSA. Trimming cost V 0 bases and J 4 bases, with 10 bases left between them. The CDR3 DNA reads as TGTGCCAGCAGCTTAGCAAGGAGGGAGTACAATGAGCAGTTCTTC. This codes for CASSLARREYNEQFF.

The chain has TRBV30 and TRBJ2-7, with D hard to call. Trimming pared 4 bases from V and 3 bases from J, leaving 19 bases between. CDR3 length: 15 residues. Germline values: CDR1 GTSNPN, CDR2 SVGIG (reference sequence). The CDR3 reads CAWNLFIGGSYEQYF. The DNA of the CDR3 is TGTGCCTGGAATCTATTTATCGGCGGCAGCTACGAGCAGTACTTC.

The J gene is TRBJ2-7, the V gene TRBV5-1; TRBD2 agrees at 9 bases. J gave up 2 bases and V 4 bases, and 10 bases lay outside the gene matches. The CDR3 has 16 residues. Germline V gene sequence: CDR1 SGHRS, CDR2 YFSETQ. CDR3 DNA: TGCGCCAGCAGCCAGGAAGCTAGCGGGATTCCCTACGAGCAGTACTTC. Translation gives CASSQEASGIPYEQYF. The variable domain in full, with the rest retrieved from reference TRBV5-1 and TRBJ2-7, is KAGVTQTPRYLIKTRGQQVTLSCSPISGHRSVSWYQQTPGQGLQFLFEYFSETQRNKGNFPGRFSGRQFSNSRSEMNVSTLELGDSALYLCASSQEASGIPYEQYFGPGTRLTVT.

This chain connects TRBV7-9 to TRBJ2-1, with TRBD2 matching over 8 bases. This CDR3 is 14 amino acids long. In germline, CDR1 is SEHNR, CDR2 FQNEAQ (reference sequence). V lost 5 bases, J lost 3 bases, and 3 bases stayed unmatched. The CDR3 bases are TGTGCCAGCAGCCATAGCGGGAACTACAATGAGCAGTTCTTC. Amino acids: CASSHSGNYNEQFF.